This T cell receptor beta chain was recorded in a study of T-cell memory formation after mild COVID-19. Study-wide context: Largely donor-specific TCR clusters were found.

Concerning this clonotype itself: The antigen is undetermined.

Points from the study as a whole: Pre-infection memory held some responding clones, suggesting pre-existing cross-reactive T cells responded. Largely, contracting CD4+ clones fell within CM and EM, and contracting CD8+ clones within EMRA.

Employing constant-segment primers, 5'RACE generated TCR alpha and TCR beta cDNA libraries bearing sample barcodes and UMIs. MiXCR was run by TCRdb on the 5' RACE reads, yielding one entry per CDR3 protein. The sample has roughly 190,000 distinct CDR3 sequences; about 10% are singletons. Trimming pared 1 base from V and 8 bases from J, leaving 17 bases between. In germline, CDR1 is MGHRA, CDR2 YSYEKL. This CDR3 region has 15 residues. J is TRBJ1-2 and V is TRBV4-1; D might be TRBD1 (6 bases). The specimen sequenced was PBMCs or a T cell subset sorted from them (not recorded which). This receptor was obtained from a man aged 18 to 30 who had mild COVID-19 (a few samples of this study predate the infection). Cell type and time point are not known. The CDR3 nucleotides read TGCGCCAGCAGCCAAGCCGTTACAACAGGGCAAGGCTACACCTTC. Translation gives CASSQAVTTGQGYTF.